This TCR beta chain was identified in a study of CD4 T cells in relation to SARS-CoV-2 and coronaviruses. About the study: After less than eleven days of antigen culture, PBMC TCR beta CDR3s were sequenced. The restricting HLA molecule for shared crossreactive spike epitopes was mapped.

A remark on this clone: Its specificity is unknown.

Sorted naive or memory CD4+ cells met CEF peptides for roughly 10 days. V was clipped by 7 bases and J by 1 base, with 12 bases between them. Germline-derived CDR1 and CDR2 are MDHEN and SYDVKM. The CDR3 sequence is 14 residues long. TCRdb's table, derived via immunoSEQ multiplex PCR, lists solely in-frame clones and lacks some. The repertoire holds some 40,000 clones, with 77% as singletons. The sequencing sample was made of memory CD4+ T cells from PBMCs, cultured in vitro. The chain employs TRBV28 and TRBJ2-3, with D tentatively TRBD1 (6 bases). The TCR comes from an adult with COVID-19. CDR3 residues: CASNLRGGTDTQYF. CDR3 DNA: TGTGCCAGCAATCTCAGGGGAGGCACAGATACGCAGTATTTT.